What follows are 32 T cell receptor beta chains derived from one specimen sequenced in a study of blood T cell repertoires in COVID-19 (dated by TCRdb to the early 2020s). Receptors were amplified or captured by the immunoSEQ multiplex PCR assay. Here the immuneACCESS table is served through TCRdb, limited to in-frame sequences with V and J called. Missing clones are a known gap in these copies; in checked studies unresolved V genes cover under half, and the rest lacks a known reason. For this sample there are roughly 360,000 clones; about four fifths appear just once. Roughly 5.1% of the sample is held by the ten biggest clonotypes. The sequencing input was PBMCs or T cells enriched from blood (not recorded which). All receptors derive from a woman between 50 and 59 years old who had recovered from COVID-19.

The rearrangement uses TRBV7-6 and TRBJ2-3, with TRBD2 matching over 9 bases. The ends lost 1 base at V and 3 bases at J; junction bases unmatched: 8. The CDR3 contains 17 residues. Germline CDR1 SGHVS, CDR2 FNYEAQ. DNA of the CDR3: TGTGCCAGCAGCTTAGTCGTTAGCGGGAGTTGGACAGATACGCAGTATTTT. Translation: CASSLVVSGSWTDTQYF.

The genes are TRBV2 and TRBJ1-1, with 7 bases identical to TRBD1. The CDR3 covers 16 residues. Germline V gives CDR1 SNHLY, CDR2 FYNNEI. The V and J ends lost 6 bases and 1 base, in that order; junction bases with no gene match: 11. As DNA, the CDR3 is TGTGCCAGCAGGAAGGCGGGTGGGACAGAGAACACTGAAGCTTTCTTT. Its protein product is CASRKAGGTENTEAFF.

This chain connects TRBV21-1 to TRBJ1-1; TRBD1, the table's D call, lacks a check against the DNA. TRBV21-1 is a listed pseudogene. The CDR3 length is 16 residues. The CDR3 spells CASSGLRTCMNTEAFF. The CDR3 nucleotides are TGTGCCAGCTCAGGGCTCCGGACATGCATGAACACTGAAGCTTTCTTT.

The CDR3 DNA sequence: TGTGCCCGAACAGGGGGTTTCGCAGATACGCAGTATTTT. This codes for CARTGGFADTQYF. The V call is TRBV30, the J call TRBJ2-3; TRBD1 matches 8 bases. The CDR3 contains 13 residues. Germline CDR1 and CDR2: GTSNPN and SVGIG (reference sequence). J gave up 4 bases and V 8 bases, and 8 bases lay outside the gene matches.

The chain joins TRBV7-2 to TRBJ1-5; D might be TRBD1 (6 bases). Trimming stripped 7 bases from V and 0 bases from J, with 16 bases between. Looked up from germline, CDR1 is SGHTA and CDR2 is FQGNSA. The CDR3 covers 16 residues. CDR3 in DNA: TGTGCCAGCACCCTGGGGGGGGCGTTTAGCAATCAGCCCCAGCATTTT. It is translated as CASTLGGAFSNQPQHF.

V is TRBV20-1 and J is TRBJ2-7; D remains unclear. Germline V gene sequence: CDR1 DFQATT, CDR2 SNEGSKA (reference sequence). The V end lost 7 bases, the J end lost 3 bases, and 10 bases lay between the germline ends. This CDR3 contains 11 residues. CDR3 bases: TGCAGTGTCCTGAAGCACTACGAGCAGTACTTC. It is translated as CSVLKHYEQYF.

V and J are TRBV6-5 and TRBJ1-6; D remains ambiguous. Trimming removed 6 bases from V and 1 base from J, with 10 bases in between. Per germline, CDR1 MNHEY and CDR2 SVGAGI. This CDR3 comprises 15 residues. The CDR3 coding sequence is TGTGCCAGCAGCCGAGGGAGGTCCTATAATTCACCCCTCCACTTT. Amino acids: CASSRGRSYNSPLHF.

This chain connects TRBV7-2 to TRBJ2-1; a possible D gene is TRBD2 (5 bases). V lost 5 bases and J lost 5, with 16 bases in between. Per the germline V gene, CDR1 is SGHTA and CDR2 is FQGNSA. This CDR3 is built from 15 residues. CDR3 residues: CASSPRTGGHNEQFF. The CDR3 DNA sequence: TGTGCCAGCAGCCCAAGGACGGGCGGGCACAATGAGCAGTTCTTC.

In this sample, this clone turned up once. This chain connects TRBV5-1 to TRBJ2-2; 11 positions match TRBD2. CDR1 and CDR2 (germline): SGHRS, YFSETQ. The CDR3 contains 17 residues. V shed 4 bases and J 0 bases; nucleotides not matched to a gene: 5. In nucleotides, the CDR3 is TGCGCCAGCAGCGCGGGACTAGCGGTTGCGAACACCGGGGAGCTGTTTTTT. Protein: CASSAGLAVANTGELFF.

The chain employs TRBV7-2 and TRBJ2-3; maybe TRBD1 (7 bases). This CDR3 is 14 amino acids long. Deletions cut 8 bases from V and 1 base from J, with 13 bases between. Germline loops: CDR1 SGHTA, CDR2 FQGNSA. This chain's CDR3 is CASGRGARTDTQYF. The CDR3 coding sequence is TGTGCCAGCGGCAGGGGGGCACGCACAGATACGCAGTATTTT. Using reference TRBV7-2 and TRBJ2-3 for the parts outside the CDR3, the full variable domain is GAGVSQSPSNKVTEKGKDVELRCDPISGHTALYWYRQSLGQGLEFLIYFQGNSAPDKSGLPSDRFSAERTGGSVSTLTIQRTQQEDSAVYLCASGRGARTDTQYFGPGTRLTVL.

This clone was counted a single time. The chain uses TRBV2 and TRBJ2-7, with D possibly TRBD1 on 6 matching bases. CDR1 and CDR2 (germline): SNHLY, FYNNEI. Trimming left V 1 base short and J 0 bases short, with 13 bases between. This CDR3 has 16 residues. The CDR3 nucleotides read TGTGCCAGCAGTGAAGGGCGAGGCAGGGGCTCCTACGAGCAGTACTTC. As protein: CASSEGRGRGSYEQYF. The full variable domain, its missing parts supplied by reference TRBV2 and TRBJ2-7, is EPEVTQTPSHQVTQMGQEVILRCVPISNHLYFYWYRQILGQKVEFLVSFYNNEISEKSEIFDDQFSVERPDGSNFTLKIRSTKLEDSAMYFCASSEGRGRGSYEQYFGPGTRLTVT.

The chain links TRBV30 to TRBJ1-2; D unclear. The CDR3 length is 12 residues. V lost 1 base and J 4 bases, leaving 7 bases between the germline ends. Germline values: CDR1 GTSNPN, CDR2 SVGIG (reference sequence). The CDR3 loop is CAWSGAGYGYTF. The CDR3 bases are TGTGCCTGGAGTGGGGCAGGCTATGGCTACACCTTC.

The rearrangement joins TRBV13 to TRBJ2-7; TRBD2 matches at 11 bases. V was pared by 0 bases and J by 4 bases, with 8 bases of the junction left unmatched. The CDR3 is 17 residues long. CDR1 PRHDT and CDR2 FYEKMQ come from the germline V gene (reference sequence). In DNA, the CDR3 is TGTGCCAGCAGCTTAGGCTTCGGGGGACTAGCGGCTTACGAGCAGTACTTC. This translates into CASSLGFGGLAAYEQYF.

The chain joins TRBV7-2 to TRBJ1-1; no definite D call. The CDR3 sequence is 15 residues long. Trimming took 4 bases from V and 4 from J, leaving 16 bases between them. Germline assignment: CDR1 SGHTA and CDR2 FQGNSA. Here the CDR3 DNA reads TGTGCCAGCAGCTCACTTGACGCGAGGATCACTGAAGCTTTCTTT. Translation: CASSSLDARITEAFF.

The J gene is TRBJ2-5, the V gene TRBV28; D is perhaps TRBD2 (5 bases). The CDR3 runs to 15 residues. Germline V gene lookup returns CDR1 MDHEN and CDR2 SYDVKM. V was clipped by 7 bases and J by 1 base, with 16 bases between them. The CDR3 bases are TGTGCCAGCACGCAAGGGCGGGCCCTCCAAGAGACCCAGTACTTC. Translated: CASTQGRALQETQYF.

This rearrangement joins TRBV9 to TRBJ1-5, with 9 bases lining up with TRBD1. Trimming at V came to 3 bases and at J to 7 bases, leaving 11 bases not matched to a gene. Germline V gene sequence: CDR1 SGDLS, CDR2 YYNGEE. The CDR3 is 16 residues long. CDR3 in DNA: TGTGCCAGCAGCGCCCGGGGGGACAGGGCCATCCAGCCCCAGCATTTT. Protein product: CASSARGDRAIQPQHF. The variable domain in full, completed from reference TRBV9 and TRBJ1-5, reads DSGVTQTPKHLITATGQRVTLRCSPRSGDLSVYWYQQSLDQGLQFLIQYYNGEERAKGNILERFSAQQFPDLHSELNLSSLELGDSALYFCASSARGDRAIQPQHFGDGTRLSIL.

This clone was detected once. J is TRBJ2-3 and V is TRBV7-2; tentatively, D is TRBD1 (5 bases). Trimming cost V 1 base and J 4 bases, with 9 bases left between them. CDR3 size: 14 residues. Germline V CDR1 and CDR2: SGHTA, FQGNSA. CDR3 DNA sequence: TGTGCCAGCAGCTTAGTTGGGGCCCCAGATACGCAGTATTTT. It is translated as CASSLVGAPDTQYF.

The chain employs TRBV5-1 and TRBJ2-7; possible D gene TRBD1, 6 bases. Germline-derived CDR1 and CDR2 are SGHRS and YFSETQ. The CDR3 contains 15 residues. The germline V and J ends were trimmed by 6 bases and 6 bases, with 22 bases remaining between them. CDR3: CASNNAGVPSGEQYF. In nucleotides, the CDR3 is TGCGCCAGCAACAACGCAGGGGTCCCCAGCGGCGAGCAGTACTTC. The variable domain in full, completed from reference TRBV5-1 and TRBJ2-7, reads KAGVTQTPRYLIKTRGQQVTLSCSPISGHRSVSWYQQTPGQGLQFLFEYFSETQRNKGNFPGRFSGRQFSNSRSEMNVSTLELGDSALYLCASNNAGVPSGEQYFGPGTRLTVT.

The chain links TRBV29-1 to TRBJ2-3; weak D call: TRBD1 (5 bases). The CDR3 loop spans 13 amino acids. V lost 3 bases and J 0 bases, leaving 7 bases between the germline ends. Germline-derived CDR1 and CDR2 are SQVTM and ANQGSEA. CDR3 in DNA: TGCAGCGTTGATCAGGGTAGCACAGATACGCAGTATTTT. It encodes CSVDQGSTDTQYF.

This clone was observed a single time. The V gene is TRBV14, the J gene TRBJ2-7; D unresolved. The CDR3 totals 15 residues. Germline CDR1 is SGHDN and CDR2 is FVKESK. Trimming left V 1 base short and J 0 bases short, with 10 bases between. In nucleotides, the CDR3 is TGTGCCAGCAGCCAAGCTGGCGGCGGCTCCTACGAGCAGTACTTC. It codes for CASSQAGGGSYEQYF.

This chain joins TRBV11-3 and TRBJ1-1, with D tentatively TRBD1 (6 bases). There are 15 residues in the CDR3. The ends were cut back, 1 base at V and 4 bases at J, with 13 bases in the middle. CDR1 SGHNT and CDR2 YENEEA come from the germline V gene. CDR3: CASSLGGQIGTEAFF. The CDR3 nucleotides read TGTGCCAGCAGCTTAGGAGGACAGATCGGCACTGAAGCTTTCTTT. Full variable domain (outside the CDR3, taken from reference TRBV11-3 and TRBJ1-1): EAGVVQSPRYKIIEKKQPVAFWCNPISGHNTLYWYLQNLGQGPELLIRYENEEAVDDSQLPKDRFSAERLKGVDSTLKIQPAELGDSAVYLCASSLGGQIGTEAFFGQGTRLTVV.

The V and J genes are TRBV30 and TRBJ1-5, with D maybe TRBD1 (6 bases). The germline gives CDR1 GTSNPN, CDR2 SVGIG (reference sequence). CDR3 length: 15 residues. Trimming cost V 2 bases and J 7 bases, with 18 bases left between them. The CDR3 DNA reads TGTGCCTGGAGTCCAGAGGGGGGGGGCAGGCAGCCCCAGCATTTT. This sequence encodes CAWSPEGGGRQPQHF.

The chain has TRBV4-1 and TRBJ2-7, with TRBD2 matching 12 bases. V shed 5 bases, J shed 0 bases, and the junction held 14 bases outside the gene matches. Germline CDR1 and CDR2: MGHRA and YSYEKL. The CDR3 has 19 amino acids. For the CDR3, the DNA is TGCGCCAGCAGCGAAGCCGGGAGGGCTAGCGGGAGGGGCTCCTACGAGCAGTACTTC. Residues: CASSEAGRASGRGSYEQYF.

This clone showed up just a few times. The J gene is TRBJ1-1, the V gene TRBV7-8; D is uncertain. V lost 0 bases and J 4 bases, leaving 9 bases between the germline ends. The CDR3 length is 14 residues. The germline V gene has CDR1 SGHVS and CDR2 FQNEAQ. CDR3 residues: CASSLAAGGTEAFF. The CDR3 coding sequence is TGTGCCAGCAGCTTAGCGGCGGGTGGCACTGAAGCTTTCTTT.

This clone was recorded a few times. The V call is TRBV9, the J call TRBJ2-3; no firm D call. CDR3 length: 13 residues. Trimming took 5 bases from V and 0 from J, leaving 7 bases between them. Germline CDR1 reads SGDLS; CDR2 reads YYNGEE. The CDR3 loop is CASSLTSTDTQYF. CDR3 sequence (DNA): TGTGCCAGCAGTCTGACAAGCACAGATACGCAGTATTTT.

This clone was counted once. The genes are TRBV4-1 and TRBJ1-4; 7 nucleotides line up with TRBD1. This CDR3 is 17 amino acids long. The germline V gene encodes CDR1 MGHRA and CDR2 YSYEKL. Trimming cost V 2 bases and J 0 bases; bases outside gene matches: 6. DNA of the CDR3: TGCGCCAGCAGCCAAAAGTCTCAGGGGGCAACTAATGAAAAACTGTTTTTT. It encodes CASSQKSQGATNEKLFF.

The chain carries TRBV11-2 and TRBJ2-7, with TRBD1 identical over 9 bases. The germline V gene encodes CDR1 SGHAT and CDR2 FQNNGV. This CDR3 is 14 amino acids long. The V and J ends lost 8 bases and 2 bases, in that order; junction bases with no gene match: 7. In nucleotides, the CDR3 is TGTGCCAGCGTTCCCGGGACAGGGCCCTACGAGCAGTACTTC. As protein: CASVPGTGPYEQYF. Together with reference TRBV11-2 and TRBJ2-7, the CDR3 gives the full variable domain: EAGVAQSPRYKIIEKRQSVAFWCNPISGHATLYWYQQILGQGPKLLIQFQNNGVVDDSQLPKDRFSAERLKGVDSTLKIQPAKLEDSAVYLCASVPGTGPYEQYFGPGTRLTVT.

The genes are TRBV6-5 and TRBJ1-2; D gene ambiguous. Germline values: CDR1 MNHEY, CDR2 SVGAGI. The CDR3 sequence is 12 residues long. V was shortened by 2 bases and J by 8 bases, with 9 bases between the two germline ends. This CDR3 reads CASSYSDGGYTF. CDR3 coding DNA: TGTGCCAGCAGTTACAGCGATGGGGGCTACACCTTC.

This chain connects TRBV5-1 to TRBJ1-4; 8 positions agree with TRBD1. This CDR3 comprises 16 residues. The germline V gene encodes CDR1 SGHRS and CDR2 YFSETQ. J gave up 7 bases and V 0 bases, and 8 bases lay outside the gene matches. For the CDR3, the DNA is TGCGCCAGCAGCTTGGCCGGGACAGGTGGGGGTGAAAAACTGTTTTTT. It encodes CASSLAGTGGGEKLFF.

On this clone: A read error is likely, as this CDR3 ends without the conserved phenylalanine or tryptophan. The chain links TRBV7-2 to TRBJ1-2; D not resolved. From germline, CDR1 is SGHTA and CDR2 FQGNSA. The CDR3 extends over 14 amino acids. V lost 1 base to trimming and J lost 4 bases, with 10 bases between them. The CDR3 is CASSLGPGTYGYTL. As DNA, the CDR3 is TGTGCCAGCAGCTTAGGTCCGGGTACCTATGGCTACACCCTC.

The chain carries TRBV2 and TRBJ1-1; 10 bases fit TRBD1. The trim removed 6 bases at V and 10 bases at J, leaving 2 bases unmatched. This CDR3 has 11 residues. Germline V gene data show CDR1 as SNHLY and CDR2 as FYNNEI. The CDR3, as DNA: TGTGCCAGCAGAGACAGGGGGCCAGCTTTCTTT. Its protein product is CASRDRGPAFF.

V usage is TRBV11-3 and J usage is TRBJ1-3; unclear D gene. CDR3 length: 14 amino acids. Germline-derived CDR1 and CDR2 are SGHNT and YENEEA. The V and J ends lost 5 bases and 0 bases respectively, with 8 bases between them. The DNA for the CDR3 is TGTGCCAGCAGCGACATCAACTCTGGAAACACCATATATTTT. This translates into CASSDINSGNTIYF.